These 11 T cell receptor beta chains came from one sample sequenced in a study of memory CD4+ T cells and cytomegalovirus serostatus. Method: immunoSEQ multiplex PCR; TCRdb's copy keeps in-frame clones and lacks some. The profile shows about 64,000 clones, 75% to 80% of them singletons. The sort gate was single viable CD3+CD4+CD8-CD45RO+ cells for memory CD4+ T cells. Input material: memory CD4+ T cells from blood. The receptors originated from an adult in good health and CMV-seronegative.

The V call is TRBV7-9, the J call TRBJ2-5, with D perhaps matching TRBD1 (7 bases). Germline V gives CDR1 SEHNR, CDR2 FQNEAQ (reference sequence). Trimming stripped 1 base from V and 2 bases from J, with 11 bases between. This CDR3 has 15 residues. The CDR3 loop reads CASSLGAGGQETQYF. The CDR3 DNA reads TGTGCCAGCAGCTTAGGGGCAGGGGGGCAAGAGACCCAGTACTTC.

The CDR3 DNA reads TGTGCCAGCAGCTCGTCTTTAGACTTCGTCGGCTACACCTTC. It codes for CASSSSLDFVGYTF. The rearrangement links TRBV5-6 to TRBJ1-2, with D unclear. CDR1 is SGHDT, CDR2 YYEEEE, per germline. This CDR3 spans 14 amino acids. Trimming cost V 3 bases and J 8 bases, with 17 bases left between them.

CDR3 amino acids: CASSSGETNEKLFF. CDR3 in DNA: TGCGCCAGCAGTTCGGGGGAAACTAATGAAAAACTGTTTTTT. This rearrangement joins TRBV10-1 to TRBJ1-4; TRBD1 might be the D (5 bases). The V end lost 5 bases, the J end lost 1 base, and 8 bases lay between the germline ends. From germline, CDR1 is WNHNN and CDR2 SYGVQD (reference sequence). The CDR3 covers 14 residues.

The J gene is TRBJ2-3, the V gene TRBV6-1; D could derive from TRBD1 or TRBD2 (5 bases each). The CDR3 contains 14 residues. Between the trimmed V and J ends, which lost 7 bases and 3 bases, there was a span of 14 bases. CDR1 MNHNS and CDR2 SASEGT come from the germline V gene. CDR3 DNA: TGTGCCAGCACCCGAGGGGTTCGAACAGATACGCAGTATTTT. Protein product: CASTRGVRTDTQYF.

The J gene is TRBJ1-6, the V gene TRBV18; D ambiguous. The V end was cut by 2 bases, the J end by 7 bases, with 3 bases between. The CDR3 extends over 12 amino acids. Germline V gives CDR1 KGHSH, CDR2 LQKENI. The chain's CDR3 is CASSPTNSPLHF. CDR3 in DNA: TGTGCCAGCTCACCAACCAATTCACCCCTCCACTTT.

The V gene is TRBV5-6, the J gene TRBJ1-6; 9 bases map to TRBD1. J gave up 9 bases and V 1 base, and 8 bases lay outside the gene matches. Germline V gene data show CDR1 as SGHDT and CDR2 as YYEEEE. The CDR3 covers 16 residues. The CDR3 sequence is CASSLPTGGMGSPLHF. In DNA, the CDR3 is TGTGCCAGCAGCTTGCCGACAGGGGGGATGGGTTCACCCCTCCACTTT.

The chain joins TRBV5-4 to TRBJ2-7; D is unclear. The CDR3 is 13 residues long. With 2 bases removed from V and 2 bases from J, the gap between germline ends came to 8 bases. From germline, CDR1 is SGHNT and CDR2 YYREEE (reference sequence). This CDR3 reads CASSLPNTYEQYF. CDR3 sequence (DNA): TGTGCCAGCAGCTTACCGAATACCTACGAGCAGTACTTC.

The gene calls are TRBV4-1 and TRBJ1-2; possible D gene TRBD1, 5 bases. CDR3 length: 14 residues. Germline values: CDR1 MGHRA, CDR2 YSYEKL. The V and J ends lost 0 bases and 3 bases respectively, with 8 bases between them. CDR3 nucleotides: TGCGCCAGCAGCCAAGATTTAGGGGACTATGGCTACACCTTC. Its translation is CASSQDLGDYGYTF.

The CDR3, as DNA: TGTGCCAGCAGCTTATTGACAGGGGAGAGGCAGCCCCAGCATTTT. Protein sequence: CASSLLTGERQPQHF. The chain carries TRBV11-2 and TRBJ1-5; 8 nucleotides align to TRBD1. V lost 2 bases, J lost 7 bases, and 7 bases stayed unmatched. Germline V gene lookup returns CDR1 SGHAT and CDR2 FQNNGV. CDR3 size: 15 residues.

A word on this clone: Other nucleotide sequences in the sample specify the same CDR3. The chain has TRBV18 and TRBJ1-1, with TRBD1 matching over 7 bases. J was trimmed by 5 bases and V by 0 bases; bases with no gene match: 3. This CDR3 spans 14 amino acids. Germline CDR1 and CDR2: KGHSH and LQKENI. The CDR3 is CASSPPGGSTEAFF. CDR3 DNA: TGTGCCAGCTCACCACCAGGGGGCTCAACTGAAGCTTTCTTT.

This clone has just one count. V usage is TRBV30 and J usage is TRBJ2-2; TRBD2 is a possible D gene (6 bases). Germline CDR1 reads GTSNPN; CDR2 reads SVGIG (reference sequence). Trimming left V 2 bases short and J 6 bases short, with 10 bases between. The CDR3 length is 13 residues. The CDR3 nucleotides read TGTGCCTGGAGTTGGGACTCTGCCGGGGAGCTGTTTTTT. This gives the protein CAWSWDSAGELFF.